This T cell receptor (beta chain) comes out of a study of cytomegalovirus exposure and HLA in healthy donors. Vbeta (60) and Jbeta (13) primers were used in the PCR. Measured with immunoSEQ multiplex PCR; TCRdb has only the in-frame clones, and not every one. The sample holds approximately 110,000 clones, about 70% seen once. The CDR3 contains 15 residues. Trimming took 8 bases from V and 1 from J; bases not matched to a gene: 7. The V gene's germline CDR1 is KGHSH and CDR2 LQKENI. The clonotype originates from a woman in her thirties or forties in good health and CMV-seronegative. The specimen sequenced was PBMCs. The chain joins TRBV18 to TRBJ2-1; 8 bases match TRBD1. CDR3 residues: CASNGQGESYNEQFF. In DNA form, the CDR3 reads TGTGCCAGCAACGGACAGGGCGAATCCTACAATGAGCAGTTCTTC.